This passage covers 10 T cell receptor beta chains from one sample sequenced in a study of regulatory T cells in long-lasting Graves disease. According to the study, TCR beta libraries were built with iRepertoire HTBI primers and CDR3-region Arm-PCR. TCRdb redid the calling of the multiplex PCR reads with MiXCR, one entry per CDR3 protein. This sample carries around 510,000 distinct CDR3 sequences, 20% of them seen once, and the ten largest clones take 6.5% to 10%. As to time point: persistent/refractory GD, antithyroid drugs over 5 years with positive TRAb. PBMCs were the source of the RNA used for TCR sequencing. Here the sequenced sample was peripheral blood mononuclear cells (PBMCs), taken when the disease was refractory, from a patient treated with antithyroid drugs. These receptors all stem from a female donor with Graves disease.

This clonotype was seen at least ten times. The chain links TRBV28 to TRBJ2-7; D is undetermined. Between the trimmed V and J ends, which lost 7 bases and 0 bases, there was a span of 13 bases. CDR3 length equals 14 residues. From germline, CDR1 is MDHEN and CDR2 SYDVKM. CDR3 sequence: CASTSPDRSYEQYF. In nucleotides, the CDR3 is TGTGCCAGCACCTCCCCCGACCGCTCCTACGAGCAGTACTTC. The variable domain in full, with the rest retrieved from reference TRBV28 and TRBJ2-7, is DVKVTQSSRYLVKRTGEKVFLECVQDMDHENMFWYRQDPGLGLRLIYFSYDVKMKEKGDIPEGYSVSREKKERFSLILESASTNQTSMYLCASTSPDRSYEQYFGPGTRLTVT.

Many counts were recorded for this clonotype. V is TRBV7-2 and J is TRBJ2-5; possibly TRBD2 for D (5 bases). Germline V gene lookup returns CDR1 SGHTA and CDR2 FQGNSA. V lost 3 bases, J lost 7 bases, and 12 bases lay in between. The CDR3 extends over 13 amino acids. Here the CDR3 DNA reads TGTGCCAGCAGCTTTCCCGGGAAGGGGACCCAGTACTTC. Protein product: CASSFPGKGTQYF. The variable domain in full, completed from reference TRBV7-2 and TRBJ2-5, reads GAGVSQSPSNKVTEKGKDVELRCDPISGHTALYWYRQSLGQGLEFLIYFQGNSAPDKSGLPSDRFSAERTGGSVSTLTIQRTQQEDSAVYLCASSFPGKGTQYFGPGTRLLVL.

Remarks on this clonotype: This may be a read error: a much more frequent sequence differs by one nucleotide. The chain recombines TRBV5-6 with TRBJ2-2, with unresolved D. CDR3 length: 11 amino acids. CDR1 and CDR2 (germline): SGHDT, YYEEEE. The CDR3 spells CASRNAGELFF. CDR3 nucleotides: TGTGCCAGCAGGAACGCCGGGGAGCTGTTTTTT.

This clonotype was counted only a few times. The J gene is TRBJ2-7, the V gene TRBV6-1; tentatively, D is TRBD1 (5 bases). This CDR3 is built from 16 residues. The V end lost 5 bases, the J end lost 4 bases, and 21 bases lay between the germline ends. In germline, CDR1 is MNHNS, CDR2 SASEGT. This CDR3 is CASSPGLGQTTYEQYF. For the CDR3, the DNA is TGTGCCAGCAGTCCGGGCTTGGGGCAGACCACTTACGAGCAGTACTTC.

V gene TRBV11-1 combines with J gene TRBJ2-7; a weak D match, TRBD2 (6 bases). The last part of the DNA fits TRBJ2-1 better; the J call may be wrong. The V gene's germline CDR1 is SGHAT and CDR2 FQDESV (reference sequence). This CDR3 contains 15 residues. CDR3 sequence reads: CASSLGLGSYNEQFF. The CDR3 nucleotides read TGTGCCAGCAGCTTAGGACTAGGGTCCTACAATGAGCAGTTCTTC.

Comments on this clonotype: A much larger clone differs from this one at a single base, so this may be a read error. The chain couples TRBV20-1 to TRBJ1-5; a weak D match, TRBD1 (6 bases). Germline loops: CDR1 DFQATT, CDR2 SNEGSKA (reference sequence). There are 16 residues in the CDR3. V lost 2 bases and J lost 5, with 19 bases in between. CDR3 coding DNA: TGCAGTGCTAGATCAGTGCAGGGGTTAGTCGATCAGCCCCAGCATTTT. It codes for CSARSVQGLVDQPQHF.

This clonotype was detected only a few times. The chain joins TRBV10-3 to TRBJ1-1; TRBD1 might be the D (6 bases). The CDR3 length is 13 residues. From germline, CDR1 is ENHRY and CDR2 SYGVKD. The V end was cut by 7 bases, the J end by 5 bases, with 14 bases between. The DNA for the CDR3 is TGTGCCATCACGGGGGCGCTGGGTACTGAAGCTTTCTTT. Residues: CAITGALGTEAFF.

This clonotype was observed many times. The V call is TRBV28, the J call TRBJ1-5, with TRBD1 as a possible D gene (5 bases). The V end was cut by 2 bases, the J end by 3 bases, with 8 bases between. In germline, CDR1 is MDHEN, CDR2 SYDVKM. There are 14 residues in the CDR3. The CDR3 DNA is TGTGCCAGCAGTTTAGGCAGGGTCAATCAGCCCCAGCATTTT. Translated: CASSLGRVNQPQHF.

The CDR3 reads CASSLRAGLATDEQYF. The CDR3 bases are TGTGCCAGCAGCCTAAGGGCAGGACTAGCGACCGACGAGCAGTACTTC. J is TRBJ2-7 and V is TRBV27; 9 nucleotides agree with TRBD2. This CDR3 has 16 residues. The ends lost 6 bases at V and 5 bases at J; junction bases unmatched: 14. Looked up from germline, CDR1 is MNHEY and CDR2 is SMNVEV (reference sequence).

The genes are TRBV14 and TRBJ1-3; D remains unclear. The germline V and J ends were trimmed by 3 bases and 1 base, with 7 bases remaining between them. Germline assignment: CDR1 SGHDN and CDR2 FVKESK. The CDR3 has 14 amino acids. CDR3 amino acids: CASSHPGSGNTIYF. The DNA of the CDR3 is TGTGCCAGCAGCCATCCGGGTTCTGGAAACACCATATATTTT.